The 23 T cell receptor beta chains below come from one sample, sequenced in a study of cytomegalovirus exposure and HLA in healthy donors (dated by TCRdb to 2016 to 2017). Libraries were built with the immunoSEQ multiplex PCR assay. For the multiplex PCR, a mixture combining 60 forward primers for TCR Vbeta segments and 13 reverse primers for TCR Jbeta segments was used. TCRdb retrieved this table from immuneACCESS and kept in-frame rearrangements only. Not all clones are present; in checked studies, unresolved V genes account for under half, and no reason is known for the remainder. The sample profile shows over 100,000 clones; nearly 65% of them were found once. Of the sample, more than 8.5% is held by the ten largest clones. The sequenced sample was PBMCs. The receptors were gathered from a man aged 35 to 55 in good health and CMV-seropositive.

This clone turned up a few times. The genes are TRBV27 and TRBJ1-2; TRBD1 matches 9 bases. The CDR3 spans 14 residues. V shed 4 bases, J shed 6 bases, and the junction held 6 bases outside the gene matches. In germline, CDR1 is MNHEY, CDR2 SMNVEV (reference sequence). The CDR3 DNA reads TGTGCCAGCAGTTCATCCGGGACAGGGAATGGCTACACCTTC. It translates to CASSSSGTGNGYTF.

A few counts support this clone. The chain has TRBV9 and TRBJ1-4; D remains unclear. V gave up 2 bases and J gave up 9 bases, with 14 bases separating them. The germline V gene encodes CDR1 SGDLS and CDR2 YYNGEE. The length of the CDR3 is 14 residues. The DNA of the CDR3 is TGTGCCAGCAGCGTTTCCGGAGATGAGAAAAAACTGTTTTTT. Its translation is CASSVSGDEKKLFF. The full variable domain, completed using reference TRBV9 and TRBJ1-4, is DSGVTQTPKHLITATGQRVTLRCSPRSGDLSVYWYQQSLDQGLQFLIQYYNGEERAKGNILERFSAQQFPDLHSELNLSSLELGDSALYFCASSVSGDEKKLFFGSGTQLSVL.

The chain uses TRBV30 and TRBJ2-7; D perhaps matches TRBD2 (6 bases). The CDR3 extends over 11 amino acids. V lost 0 bases and J lost 6, with 6 bases in between. Germline V lookup: CDR1 GTSNPN, CDR2 SVGIG (reference sequence). Here the CDR3 DNA reads TGTGCCTGGAGTGTGGGGGGCGAGCAGTACTTC. Translation: CAWSVGGEQYF.

The chain joins TRBV9 to TRBJ2-3; 8 bases map to TRBD2. The V gene's germline CDR1 is SGDLS and CDR2 YYNGEE. The CDR3 sequence is 14 residues long. Trimming at V came to 3 bases and at J to 3 bases, leaving 3 bases not matched to a gene. The CDR3 sequence is CASSEGLGTDTQYF. CDR3 coding DNA: TGTGCCAGCAGCGAGGGACTAGGGACAGATACGCAGTATTTT.

V and J are TRBV7-8 and TRBJ2-3; perhaps TRBD2 as D (6 bases). CDR1 and CDR2 from the germline V gene are SGHVS and FQNEAQ. The CDR3 extends over 15 amino acids. V gave up 5 bases and J gave up 4 bases, with 16 bases separating them. In DNA form, the CDR3 reads TGTGCCAGCAGCCCGCGGGTGGGAGGCGCAGATACGCAGTATTTT. Translating gives CASSPRVGGADTQYF.

The CDR3 DNA sequence: TGTGCCAGCAGTGAATTAGGACAGGGGGTGAACACTGAAGCTTTCTTT. Its translation is CASSELGQGVNTEAFF. The chain uses TRBV25-1 and TRBJ1-1; TRBD1 aligns across 10 bases. The V gene end was trimmed by 1 base and the J gene end by 0 bases; junction bases not matched to a gene: 2. Germline V gene lookup returns CDR1 MGHDK and CDR2 SYGVNS. CDR3 size: 16 residues.

In its sample, this clone was seen a few times. The chain is built from TRBV18 and TRBJ1-6; D not resolved. The V end was cut by 6 bases, the J end by 5 bases, with 11 bases between. Germline V gene data show CDR1 as KGHSH and CDR2 as LQKENI. The CDR3 runs 14 residues. CDR3 nucleotide sequence: TGTGCCAGCTCTCAACGGGATGATAATTCACCCCTCCACTTT. It codes for CASSQRDDNSPLHF.

The chain couples TRBV10-1 to TRBJ1-6; TRBD1 matches 8 bases. V was clipped by 6 bases and J by 14 bases; unmatched bases: 15. The CDR3 has 15 residues. Germline V gene data show CDR1 as WNHNN and CDR2 as SYGVQD (reference sequence). The CDR3 DNA is TGCGCCAGCAGCGCCGGGACAGGAGCCCTCTTCGCCCTCCACTTT. Encoded protein: CASSAGTGALFALHF.

This clone has more than one count but fewer than ten. This rearrangement joins TRBV5-4 to TRBJ2-7, with TRBD2 identical over 8 bases. The CDR3 consists of 15 residues. Germline trimming cut 4 bases from V and 5 bases from J; bases unmatched to any gene: 11. The germline gives CDR1 SGHNT, CDR2 YYREEE (reference sequence). CDR3 protein: CASSPGTRAPHEQYF. As DNA, the CDR3 is TGTGCCAGCAGCCCAGGGACTAGAGCCCCCCACGAGCAGTACTTC.

The table lists this clone with a few counts. The chain combines TRBV7-3 with TRBJ2-7; 9 bases are a match to TRBD1. The J segment lost 4 bases and the V segment lost 5 bases, leaving 9 bases of the junction unmatched. This CDR3 has 15 residues. The germline V gene has CDR1 SGHTA and CDR2 FQGTGA. This CDR3 reads CASSPDRGEIYEQYF. The CDR3, as DNA: TGTGCCAGCAGCCCCGACAGGGGGGAAATATACGAGCAGTACTTC. Based on the CDR3 plus reference TRBV7-3 and TRBJ2-7, the full variable domain is GAGVSQTPSNKVTEKGKYVELRCDPISGHTALYWYRQSLGQGPEFLIYFQGTGAADDSGLPNDRFFAVRPEGSVSTLKIQRTERGDSAVYLCASSPDRGEIYEQYFGPGTRLTVT.

The CDR3 loop reads CASTGRGGLNTQYF. The CDR3 DNA reads TGTGCCAGCACAGGGCGGGGGGGCCTGAATACGCAGTATTTT. V gene TRBV6-6 combines with J gene TRBJ2-3; 9 nucleotides match TRBD2. V trimming: 7 bases; J trimming: 7 bases; junction bases outside the gene matches: 9. Looked up from germline, CDR1 is MNHNY and CDR2 is SVGAGI (reference sequence). The CDR3 covers 14 residues.

CDR3 in amino acids: CASSLGRDRQTKMSNQPQHF. DNA of the CDR3: TGTGCCAGCAGTCTAGGCCGGGACAGGCAAACCAAAATGAGCAATCAGCCCCAGCATTTT. V usage is TRBV27 and J usage is TRBJ1-5; 8 nucleotides align to TRBD1. Germline V gene data show CDR1 as MNHEY and CDR2 as SMNVEV (reference sequence). V gave up 5 bases and J gave up 1 base; unmatched junction bases: 19. The CDR3 covers 20 residues.

V gene TRBV1 combines with J gene TRBJ2-3; the table names TRBD2, a call not compared with the DNA. TRBV1 constitutes a pseudogene. This CDR3 contains 19 residues. CDR3 coding DNA: TGCACCAGCAGCCAAGATGGAAGGGGCGAGCGGGGGAGGTCAGATACGCAGTATTTT. Its protein product is CTSSQDGRGERGRSDTQYF.

This chain uses TRBV18 with TRBJ2-3; no firm D call. Germline CDR1 reads KGHSH; CDR2 reads LQKENI. The V end was cut by 2 bases, the J end by 4 bases, with 19 bases between. There are 17 residues in the CDR3. The CDR3 sequence: CASSPWVADDLADTQYF. The CDR3 bases are TGTGCCAGCTCACCATGGGTCGCGGATGATTTAGCAGATACGCAGTATTTT.

V and J are TRBV11-3 and TRBJ2-3; D remains ambiguous. The V end was cut by 0 bases, the J end by 0 bases, with 13 bases between. The germline gives CDR1 SGHNT, CDR2 YENEEA. CDR3 size: 17 residues. CDR3 sequence (DNA): TGTGCCAGCAGCTTAGATCAACAGAGTCATAGCACAGATACGCAGTATTTT. The encoded protein is CASSLDQQSHSTDTQYF.

The rearrangement uses TRBV5-1 and TRBJ2-7; 10 nucleotides align to TRBD1. The V segment lost 0 bases and the J segment 2 bases; nucleotides outside the gene matches: 8. The germline CDR1 and CDR2 sequences are SGHRS and YFSETQ. CDR3 length equals 17 residues. The CDR3 region has the DNA TGCGCCAGCAGCTTGGTCGCTGGGACAGGGGTAACCTACGAGCAGTACTTC. Translated: CASSLVAGTGVTYEQYF.

The genes are TRBV7-8 and TRBJ1-6; 9 positions agree with TRBD1. This CDR3 has 14 residues. The V segment lost 4 bases and the J segment 6 bases; nucleotides outside the gene matches: 1. The germline V gene has CDR1 SGHVS and CDR2 FQNEAQ. The CDR3, as DNA: TGTGCCAGCAGCTGGGACAGGGCTAATTCACCCCTCCACTTT. This encodes CASSWDRANSPLHF.

The chain links TRBV5-6 to TRBJ2-1; TRBD2 agrees at 11 bases. V lost 4 bases to trimming and J lost 9 bases; unmatched junction nucleotides: 9. This CDR3 region has 15 residues. CDR1 and CDR2 (germline): SGHDT, YYEEEE. The DNA of the CDR3 is TGTGCCAGCAGCCCATTAGCGGGAGGGCCTTTTGAGCAGTTCTTC. Protein product: CASSPLAGGPFEQFF.

This clone was picked up a small number of times. V gene TRBV5-1 combines with J gene TRBJ2-7; tentatively, D is TRBD2 (5 bases). V lost 0 bases, J lost 4 bases, and 11 bases lay in between. Looked up from germline, CDR1 is SGHRS and CDR2 is YFSETQ. CDR3 length equals 14 residues. CDR3 nucleotides: TGCGCCAGCAGCTTGGGGGAGACGGGTTACGAGCAGTACTTC. Its translation is CASSLGETGYEQYF.

This clone was detected a few times. This chain joins TRBV5-4 and TRBJ2-1, with 7 bases that match TRBD2. The CDR3 has 16 amino acids. The V and J ends lost 4 bases and 5 bases, in that order; junction bases with no gene match: 12. The germline V gene has CDR1 SGHNT and CDR2 YYREEE (reference sequence). The CDR3 DNA sequence: TGTGCCAGCAGCCGCTTTCACGGGGGGTCGGACAATGAGCAGTTCTTC. It encodes CASSRFHGGSDNEQFF.

The V and J genes are TRBV7-2 and TRBJ2-1, with 10 bases fitting TRBD2. The V gene's germline CDR1 is SGHTA and CDR2 FQGNSA. CDR3 length: 16 residues. The V gene end was trimmed by 3 bases and the J gene end by 9 bases; junction bases not matched to a gene: 11. CDR3 in DNA: TGTGCCAGCAGCTTTTGGGCTAGCGGGGGTTCTGGTGAGCAGTTCTTC. Translation: CASSFWASGGSGEQFF.

V usage is TRBV6-1 and J usage is TRBJ1-5, with D uncertain. Trimming stripped 2 bases from V and 4 bases from J, with 12 bases between. The CDR3 runs 15 residues. Germline V gene sequence: CDR1 MNHNS, CDR2 SASEGT. DNA for the CDR3: TGTGCCAGCAGTGAAACCGGGTCCCCTAATCAGCCCCAGCATTTT. It codes for CASSETGSPNQPQHF.

About this clone itself: Other DNA sequences in the same sample also yield this CDR3. The gene calls are TRBV6-5 and TRBJ2-1; TRBD2 matches at 10 bases. The germline gives CDR1 MNHEY, CDR2 SVGAGI. The CDR3 is 15 residues long. With V trimmed by 4 bases and J by 0 bases, 0 bases remained unmatched. CDR3 in amino acids: CASSSSGGSYNEQFF. In DNA form, the CDR3 reads TGTGCCAGCAGTTCTAGCGGGGGCTCCTACAATGAGCAGTTCTTC.